The 18 T cell receptor beta chains in this list originate from one sample, sequenced in a study of cytotoxic CD8 clonotypes in ibrutinib-treated CLL. Sequencing was performed with immunoSEQ multiplex PCR; in TCRdb, only in-frame clones are kept and a portion is missing. The table records about 76,000 clones, 70% to 90% of them present only once. This material consisted of PBMCs, taken before ibrutinib treatment. All receptors derive from a human donor with chronic lymphocytic leukemia.

The chain uses TRBV27 and TRBJ1-5, with a possible D match to TRBD1 (6 bases). CDR1 and CDR2 from the germline V gene are MNHEY and SMNVEV (reference sequence). Trimming pared 7 bases from V and 0 bases from J, leaving 13 bases between. This CDR3 has 15 amino acids. The CDR3 coding sequence is TGTGCCAGCACAAGACAGGCCTATAGCAATCAGCCCCAGCATTTT. It translates to CASTRQAYSNQPQHF.

This chain links TRBV9 with TRBJ2-3; D is possibly TRBD2 (6 bases). The V gene lost 3 bases and the J gene lost 2 bases, with 19 bases spanning the gap. The CDR3 runs 17 residues. Germline loops: CDR1 SGDLS, CDR2 YYNGEE. Written as DNA, the CDR3 is TGTGCCAGCAGCGGGACCCACGGACTAATTAACACAGATACGCAGTATTTT. Amino acid sequence: CASSGTHGLINTDTQYF.

The count of this clone is one. This chain links TRBV5-1 with TRBJ2-7; no clear D. Trimming took off 0 bases at V and 1 base at J, with 11 bases between the two ends. Looked up from germline, CDR1 is SGHRS and CDR2 is YFSETQ. This CDR3 comprises 15 residues. CDR3: CASSLVSASSYEQYF. CDR3 sequence (DNA): TGCGCCAGCAGCTTGGTTTCGGCTTCGTCCTACGAGCAGTACTTC. Full variable domain (remainder filled in from reference TRBV5-1 and TRBJ2-7): KAGVTQTPRYLIKTRGQQVTLSCSPISGHRSVSWYQQTPGQGLQFLFEYFSETQRNKGNFPGRFSGRQFSNSRSEMNVSTLELGDSALYLCASSLVSASSYEQYFGPGTRLTVT.

CDR3 coding DNA: TGCGCCAGCAGCCAATGGAGGCAAGAGACCCAGTACTTC. Amino acid sequence: CASSQWRQETQYF. The J gene is TRBJ2-5, the V gene TRBV4-1; tentative D call: TRBD2 (5 bases). The CDR3 length is 13 residues. Germline CDR1 and CDR2: MGHRA and YSYEKL. V dropped 2 bases and J dropped 2 bases, with 6 bases sitting between them.

The chain is built from TRBV11-3 and TRBJ1-1, with D unclear. V gave up 5 bases and J gave up 1 base, with 8 bases separating them. This CDR3 spans 13 amino acids. Germline loops: CDR1 SGHNT, CDR2 YENEEA. This CDR3 is CASSPRTNTEAFF. CDR3 nucleotides: TGTGCCAGCAGCCCGCGTACGAACACTGAAGCTTTCTTT.

The V gene is TRBV5-1, the J gene TRBJ2-5; 8 positions match TRBD1. Trimming removed 5 bases from V and 5 bases from J; junction bases left unmatched: 8. This CDR3 has 14 residues. The germline V gene has CDR1 SGHRS and CDR2 YFSETQ. CDR3 coding DNA: TGCGCCAGCAGGCGGACAGGGTCAGTGGAGACCCAGTACTTC. Protein sequence: CASRRTGSVETQYF.

This clone has a single count. The CDR3 is CAWSESEGNGYTF. The CDR3 DNA is TGTGCCTGGAGTGAGAGTGAGGGAAATGGCTACACCTTC. V is TRBV30 and J is TRBJ1-2; no clear D gene. CDR1 is GTSNPN and CDR2 is SVGIG in the germline V gene (reference sequence). This CDR3 is built from 13 residues. Trimming removed 1 base from V and 6 bases from J, with 12 bases in between.

This chain joins TRBV5-1 and TRBJ1-2, with TRBD1 as a possible D gene (5 bases). The ends were cut back, 5 bases at V and 5 bases at J, with 19 bases in the middle. Germline values: CDR1 SGHRS, CDR2 YFSETQ. The CDR3 runs to 15 residues. CDR3 in amino acids: CASRNEGEGDYGYTF. As DNA, the CDR3 is TGCGCCAGCAGAAACGAAGGGGAGGGAGATTATGGCTACACCTTC.

The chain uses TRBV4-2 and TRBJ1-5, with 9 bases that match TRBD1. With 4 bases clipped from V and 6 bases from J, the junction kept 7 bases outside the gene matches. The CDR3 loop spans 15 amino acids. Per the germline V gene, CDR1 is LGHNA and CDR2 is YNFKEQ. CDR3 loop: CASSLITGGFQPQHF. CDR3 DNA sequence: TGTGCCAGCAGCCTTATTACAGGGGGCTTTCAGCCCCAGCATTTT.

This clone was recorded once. V is TRBV4-1 and J is TRBJ2-7; D is unresolved. The CDR3 extends over 14 amino acids. Germline V gene lookup returns CDR1 MGHRA and CDR2 YSYEKL. Trimming shortened V by 4 bases and J by 0 bases, and 10 bases separated the two germline ends. Here the CDR3 reads CASSLRQSSYEQYF. For the CDR3, the DNA is TGCGCCAGCAGCCTCAGGCAGAGCTCCTACGAGCAGTACTTC.

V gene TRBV29-1 combines with J gene TRBJ2-7, with a weak D call TRBD2 (7 bases). This CDR3 has 14 residues. Deletions cut 4 bases from V and 3 bases from J, with 16 bases between. CDR1 SQVTM and CDR2 ANQGSEA come from the germline V gene. CDR3 protein: CSVAGATSSYEQYF. CDR3 nucleotides: TGCAGCGTTGCGGGGGCGACTAGCAGCTACGAGCAGTACTTC.

The chain links TRBV29-1 to TRBJ2-1; unclear D gene. The V gene lost 7 bases and the J gene lost 0 bases, with 7 bases spanning the gap. This CDR3 spans 12 amino acids. Looked up from germline, CDR1 is SQVTM and CDR2 is ANQGSEA. CDR3 in DNA: TGCAGCGGACAAAGCTCCTACAATGAGCAGTTCTTC. It codes for CSGQSSYNEQFF.

Only a few counts were recorded for this clone. J is TRBJ1-2 and V is TRBV5-1; D is ambiguous. The germline CDR1 and CDR2 sequences are SGHRS and YFSETQ. V dropped 0 bases and J dropped 8 bases, with 8 bases sitting between them. This CDR3 is built from 12 residues. The chain's CDR3 is CASSLGLEGYTF. CDR3 coding DNA: TGCGCCAGCAGCTTGGGGCTGGAGGGCTACACCTTC.

This clone was observed once. The chain carries TRBV28 and TRBJ2-7; 9 nucleotides align to TRBD2. CDR1 MDHEN and CDR2 SYDVKM come from the germline V gene. The CDR3 has 16 amino acids. V gave up 2 bases and J gave up 4 bases; unmatched junction bases: 9. CDR3 region: CASSLPGASGMYEQYF. For the CDR3, the DNA is TGTGCCAGCAGTTTACCCGGGGCTAGCGGGATGTACGAGCAGTACTTC. Drawing the rest from reference TRBV28 and TRBJ2-7, the complete variable domain is DVKVTQSSRYLVKRTGEKVFLECVQDMDHENMFWYRQDPGLGLRLIYFSYDVKMKEKGDIPEGYSVSREKKERFSLILESASTNQTSMYLCASSLPGASGMYEQYFGPGTRLTVT.

This clone appeared once. The chain employs TRBV2 and TRBJ2-7; D ambiguous. The CDR3 has 8 residues. Looked up from germline, CDR1 is SNHLY and CDR2 is FYNNEI. Trimming shortened V by 9 bases and J by 6 bases, and 3 bases separated the two germline ends. CDR3 coding DNA: TGTGCCAGTGGCGAGCAGTACTTC. It yields the protein CASGEQYF.

This clone was picked up many times. The chain combines TRBV7-9 with TRBJ2-1; the D is unclear. This CDR3 has 16 residues. CDR1 is SEHNR and CDR2 is FQNEAQ in the germline V gene (reference sequence). Trimming shortened V by 5 bases and J by 7 bases, and 21 bases separated the two germline ends. CDR3 in DNA: TGTGCCAGCAGCACCTTACTATCGCTAGAGAGTAATGAGCAGTTCTTC. Translating it yields CASSTLLSLESNEQFF.

The chain combines TRBV6-5 with TRBJ2-2; D is possibly TRBD1 or TRBD2 (7 bases each). This CDR3 contains 16 residues. V was cut by 2 bases and J by 5 bases, with 15 bases left in between. CDR1 is MNHEY, CDR2 SVGAGI, per germline. The DNA for the CDR3 is TGTGCCAGCAGTTACGCCTGGCAGGGGGGGACCGGGGAGCTGTTTTTT. It is translated as CASSYAWQGGTGELFF.

This clone came up a few times. This chain joins TRBV5-4 and TRBJ1-4; D might be TRBD1 (6 bases). The germline V gene encodes CDR1 SGHNT and CDR2 YYREEE (reference sequence). V lost 3 bases to trimming and J lost 6 bases, with 18 bases between them. The CDR3 length is 16 residues. The CDR3 loop is CASSYLRGGQDEKLFF. In nucleotides, the CDR3 is TGTGCCAGCAGCTACCTACGGGGGGGGCAGGATGAAAAACTGTTTTTT.